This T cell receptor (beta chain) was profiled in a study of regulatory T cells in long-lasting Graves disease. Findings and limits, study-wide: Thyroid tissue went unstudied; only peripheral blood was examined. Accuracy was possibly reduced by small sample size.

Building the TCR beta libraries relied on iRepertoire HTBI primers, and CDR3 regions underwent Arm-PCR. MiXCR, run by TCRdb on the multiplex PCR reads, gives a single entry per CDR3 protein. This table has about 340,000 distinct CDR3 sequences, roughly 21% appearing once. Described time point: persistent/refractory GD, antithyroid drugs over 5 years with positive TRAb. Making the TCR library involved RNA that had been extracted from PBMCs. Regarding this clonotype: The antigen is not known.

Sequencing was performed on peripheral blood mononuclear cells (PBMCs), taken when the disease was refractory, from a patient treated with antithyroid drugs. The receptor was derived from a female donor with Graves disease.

The CDR3 nucleotides read TGCAGCGTGGGCAGTTCCGACTACAATGAGCAGTTCTTC. Its protein is CSVGSSDYNEQFF. The V and J genes are TRBV29-1 and TRBJ2-1; D is undetermined. Germline lookup yields CDR1 SQVTM and CDR2 ANQGSEA. The CDR3 spans 13 residues. V gave up 6 bases and J gave up 3 bases, with 12 bases separating them.